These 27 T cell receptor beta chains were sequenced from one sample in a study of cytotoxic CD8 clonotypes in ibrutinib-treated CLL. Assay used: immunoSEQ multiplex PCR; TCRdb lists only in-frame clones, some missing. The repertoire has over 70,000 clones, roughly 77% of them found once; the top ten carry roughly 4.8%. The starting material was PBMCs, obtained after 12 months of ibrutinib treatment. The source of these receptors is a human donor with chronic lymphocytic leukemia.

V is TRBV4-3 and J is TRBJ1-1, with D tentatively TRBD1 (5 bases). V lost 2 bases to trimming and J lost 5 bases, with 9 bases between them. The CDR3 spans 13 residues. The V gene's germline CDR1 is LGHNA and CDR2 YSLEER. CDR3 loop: CASSQQGWTEAFF. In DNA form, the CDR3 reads TGCGCCAGCAGCCAACAGGGTTGGACTGAAGCTTTCTTT.

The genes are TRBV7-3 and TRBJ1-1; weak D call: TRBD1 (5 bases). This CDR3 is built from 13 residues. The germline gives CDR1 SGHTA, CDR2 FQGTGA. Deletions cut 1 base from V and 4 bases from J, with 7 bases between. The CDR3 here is CASSLRGGTEAFF. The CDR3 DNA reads TGTGCCAGCAGCTTAAGGGGGGGCACTGAAGCTTTCTTT.

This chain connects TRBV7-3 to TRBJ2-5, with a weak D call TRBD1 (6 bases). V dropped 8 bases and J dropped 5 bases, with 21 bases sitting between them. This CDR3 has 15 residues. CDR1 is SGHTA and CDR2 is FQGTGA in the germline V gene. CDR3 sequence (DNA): TGTGCCAGCCGACGTAGGGGGTTACTTGGGGAGACCCAGTACTTC. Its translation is CASRRRGLLGETQYF.

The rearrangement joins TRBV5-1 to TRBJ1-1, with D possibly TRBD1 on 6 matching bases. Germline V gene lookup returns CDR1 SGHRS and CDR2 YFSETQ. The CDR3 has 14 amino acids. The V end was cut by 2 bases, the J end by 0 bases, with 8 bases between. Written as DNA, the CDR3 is TGCGCCAGCAGCTTCGGGGGCGTGAACACTGAAGCTTTCTTT. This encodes CASSFGGVNTEAFF.

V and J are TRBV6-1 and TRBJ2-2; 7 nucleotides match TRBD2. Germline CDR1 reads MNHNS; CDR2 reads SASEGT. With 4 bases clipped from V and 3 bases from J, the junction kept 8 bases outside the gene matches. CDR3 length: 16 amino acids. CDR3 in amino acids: CASSGLGGFHTGELFF. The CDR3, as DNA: TGTGCCAGCAGTGGCCTCGGGGGGTTTCACACCGGGGAGCTGTTTTTT.

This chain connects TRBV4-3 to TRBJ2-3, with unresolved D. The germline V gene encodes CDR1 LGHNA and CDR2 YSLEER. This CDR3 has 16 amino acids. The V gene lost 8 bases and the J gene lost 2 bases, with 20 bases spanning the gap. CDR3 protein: CASLPPMADLTDTQYF. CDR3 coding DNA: TGCGCCAGCTTACCTCCGATGGCAGACCTCACAGATACGCAGTATTTT.

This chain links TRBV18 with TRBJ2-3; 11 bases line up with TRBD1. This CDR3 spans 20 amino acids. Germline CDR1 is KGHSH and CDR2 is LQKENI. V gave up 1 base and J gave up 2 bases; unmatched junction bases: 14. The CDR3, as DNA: TGTGCCAGCTCACCACTTTTCGGGACAGGGGGAGCAGACACCACAGATACGCAGTATTTT. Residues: CASSPLFGTGGADTTDTQYF.

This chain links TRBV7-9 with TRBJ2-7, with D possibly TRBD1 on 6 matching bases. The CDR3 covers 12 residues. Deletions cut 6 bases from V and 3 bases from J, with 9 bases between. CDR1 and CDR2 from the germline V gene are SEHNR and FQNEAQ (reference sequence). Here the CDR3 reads CASSEQGYEQYF. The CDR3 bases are TGTGCCAGCAGTGAACAGGGCTACGAGCAGTACTTC.

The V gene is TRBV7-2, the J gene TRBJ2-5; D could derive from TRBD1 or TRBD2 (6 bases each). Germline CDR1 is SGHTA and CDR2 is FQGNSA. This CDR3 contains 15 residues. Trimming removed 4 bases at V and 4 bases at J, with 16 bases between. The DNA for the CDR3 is TGTGCCAGCAGCTACCTTGGGGGGCGCGGAGAGACCCAGTACTTC. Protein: CASSYLGGRGETQYF.

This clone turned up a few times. In DNA, the CDR3 is TGTGCCACCGGGGCCCGGGACCTCACAGATACGCAGTATTTT. Translation gives CATGARDLTDTQYF. This sequence joins TRBV10-3 and TRBJ2-3; D is tentatively TRBD1 or TRBD2 (5 bases each). V lost 10 bases, J lost 2 bases, and 16 bases lay in between. The CDR3 spans 14 residues. Germline assignment: CDR1 ENHRY and CDR2 SYGVKD.

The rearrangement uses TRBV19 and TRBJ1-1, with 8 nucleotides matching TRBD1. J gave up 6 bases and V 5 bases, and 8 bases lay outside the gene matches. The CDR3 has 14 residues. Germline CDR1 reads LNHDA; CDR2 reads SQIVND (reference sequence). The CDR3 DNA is TGTGCCAGTAGTCCCCAGGGGGCGCGAGCTGAAGCTTTCTTT. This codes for CASSPQGARAEAFF.

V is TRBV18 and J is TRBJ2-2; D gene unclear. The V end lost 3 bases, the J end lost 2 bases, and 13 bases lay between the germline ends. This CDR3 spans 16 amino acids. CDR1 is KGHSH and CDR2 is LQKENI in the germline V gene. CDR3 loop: CASSPSIPLNTGELFF. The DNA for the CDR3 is TGTGCCAGCTCACCTAGCATCCCCCTAAACACCGGGGAGCTGTTTTTT. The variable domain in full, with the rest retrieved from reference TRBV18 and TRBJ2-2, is NAGVMQNPRHLVRRRGQEARLRCSPMKGHSHVYWYRQLPEEGLKFMVYLQKENIIDESGMPKERFSAEFPKEGPSILRIQQVVRGDSAAYFCASSPSIPLNTGELFFGEGSRLTVL.

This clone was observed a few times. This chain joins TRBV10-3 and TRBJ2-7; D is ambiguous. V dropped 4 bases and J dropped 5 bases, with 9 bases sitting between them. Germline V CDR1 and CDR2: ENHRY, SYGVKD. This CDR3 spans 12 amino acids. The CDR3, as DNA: TGTGCCATCAGTGGGACGCAGAACGAGCAGTACTTC. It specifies CAISGTQNEQYF.

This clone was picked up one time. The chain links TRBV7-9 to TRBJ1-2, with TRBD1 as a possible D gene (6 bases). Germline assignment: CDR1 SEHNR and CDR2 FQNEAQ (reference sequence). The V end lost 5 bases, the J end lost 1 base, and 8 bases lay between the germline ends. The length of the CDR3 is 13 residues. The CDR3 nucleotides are TGTGCCAGCAGCCCGGACAGTAACTATGGCTACACCTTC. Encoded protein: CASSPDSNYGYTF.

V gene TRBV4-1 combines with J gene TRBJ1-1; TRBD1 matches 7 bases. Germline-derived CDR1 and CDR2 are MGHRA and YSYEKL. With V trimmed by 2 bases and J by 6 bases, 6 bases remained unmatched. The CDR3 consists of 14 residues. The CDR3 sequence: CASSQPDRMAEAFF. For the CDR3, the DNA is TGCGCCAGCAGCCAACCGGACAGGATGGCTGAAGCTTTCTTT.

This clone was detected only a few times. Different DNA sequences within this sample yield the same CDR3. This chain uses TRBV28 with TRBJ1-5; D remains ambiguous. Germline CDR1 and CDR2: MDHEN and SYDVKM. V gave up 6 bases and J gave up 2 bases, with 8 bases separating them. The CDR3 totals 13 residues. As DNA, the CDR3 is TGTGCCAGCAGCCCCCCGGGCAATCAGCCCCAGCATTTT. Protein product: CASSPPGNQPQHF.

The chain's CDR3 is CASSPRGSGNTIYF. The CDR3 DNA reads as TGTGCCAGCAGCCCCCGGGGCTCTGGAAACACCATATATTTT. The V call is TRBV7-9, the J call TRBJ1-3; D uncertain. Germline loops: CDR1 SEHNR, CDR2 FQNEAQ (reference sequence). The CDR3 spans 14 residues. V was trimmed by 5 bases and J by 0 bases, leaving 8 bases between them.

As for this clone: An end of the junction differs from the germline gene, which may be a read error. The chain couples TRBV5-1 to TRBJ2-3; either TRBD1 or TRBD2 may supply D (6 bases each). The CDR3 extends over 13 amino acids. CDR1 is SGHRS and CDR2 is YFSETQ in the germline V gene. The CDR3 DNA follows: TGCGCCAGCAGCCCGGGGGCGGATAGATACGAGGTTTTT. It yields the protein CASSPGADRYEVF.

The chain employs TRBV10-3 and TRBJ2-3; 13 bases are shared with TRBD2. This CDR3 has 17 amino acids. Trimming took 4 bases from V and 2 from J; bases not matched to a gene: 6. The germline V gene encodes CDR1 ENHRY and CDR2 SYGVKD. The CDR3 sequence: CAISGTSGRPHTDTQYF. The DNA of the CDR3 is TGTGCCATCAGTGGGACTAGCGGGAGACCCCACACAGATACGCAGTATTTT.

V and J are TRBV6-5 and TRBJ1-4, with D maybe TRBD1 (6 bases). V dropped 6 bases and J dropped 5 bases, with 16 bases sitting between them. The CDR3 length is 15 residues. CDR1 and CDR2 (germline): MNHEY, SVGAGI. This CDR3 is CASSPETGTNEKLFF. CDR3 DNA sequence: TGTGCCAGCAGCCCGGAGACAGGCACGAATGAAAAACTGTTTTTT.

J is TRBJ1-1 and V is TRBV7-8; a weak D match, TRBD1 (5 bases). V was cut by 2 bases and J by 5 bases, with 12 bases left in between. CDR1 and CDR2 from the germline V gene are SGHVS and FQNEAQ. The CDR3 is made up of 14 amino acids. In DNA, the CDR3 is TGTGCCAGCAGCTTATTGGGGCCGGGGACTGAAGCTTTCTTT. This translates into CASSLLGPGTEAFF.

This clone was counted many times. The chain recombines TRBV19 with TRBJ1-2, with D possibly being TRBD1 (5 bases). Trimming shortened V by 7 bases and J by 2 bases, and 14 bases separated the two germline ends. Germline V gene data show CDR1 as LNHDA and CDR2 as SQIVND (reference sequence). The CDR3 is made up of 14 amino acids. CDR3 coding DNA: TGTGCCAGTACGGGCGGGGCGGCAAACTATGGCTACACCTTC. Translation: CASTGGAANYGYTF.

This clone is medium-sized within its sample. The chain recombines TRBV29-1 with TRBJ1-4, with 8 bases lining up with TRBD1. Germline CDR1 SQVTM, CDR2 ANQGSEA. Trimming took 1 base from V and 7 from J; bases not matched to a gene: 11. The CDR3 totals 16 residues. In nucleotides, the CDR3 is TGCAGCGTTGAAGCCCAGACACAGGGGGAGGGTGAAAAACTGTTTTTT. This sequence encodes CSVEAQTQGEGEKLFF.

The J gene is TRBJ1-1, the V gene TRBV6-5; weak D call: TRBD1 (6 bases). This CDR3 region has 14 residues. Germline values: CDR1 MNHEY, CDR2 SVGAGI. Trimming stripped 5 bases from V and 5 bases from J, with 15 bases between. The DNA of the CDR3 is TGTGCCAGCAGTAGGGGGACTCTGGGAACTGAAGCTTTCTTT. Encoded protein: CASSRGTLGTEAFF.

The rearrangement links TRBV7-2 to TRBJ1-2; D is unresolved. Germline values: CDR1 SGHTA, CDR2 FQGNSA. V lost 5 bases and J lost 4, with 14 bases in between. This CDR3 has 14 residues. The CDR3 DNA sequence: TGTGCCAGCAGCCCCCCGGCCACCGGCTATGGCTACACCTTC. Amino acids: CASSPPATGYGYTF.

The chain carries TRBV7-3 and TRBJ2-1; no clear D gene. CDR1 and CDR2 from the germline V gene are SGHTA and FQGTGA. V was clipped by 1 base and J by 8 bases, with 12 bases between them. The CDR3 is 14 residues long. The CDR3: CASSLSSLNDEQFF. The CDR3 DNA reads TGTGCCAGCAGCTTAAGTTCCCTTAACGATGAGCAGTTCTTC.

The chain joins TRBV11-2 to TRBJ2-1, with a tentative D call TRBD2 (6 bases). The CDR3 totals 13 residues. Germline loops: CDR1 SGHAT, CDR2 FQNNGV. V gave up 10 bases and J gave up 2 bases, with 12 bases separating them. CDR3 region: CAIRGWPYNEQFF. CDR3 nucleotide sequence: TGTGCCATCCGGGGGTGGCCCTACAATGAGCAGTTCTTC.